These 18 T cell receptor beta chains were all obtained from the same sample, sequenced in a study of blood T cell repertoires in COVID-19. Assay used: immunoSEQ multiplex PCR; TCRdb lists only in-frame clones, some missing. Of 200,000 to 250,000 clones listed, almost 85% were seen once; the top ten hold about 2.5%. Sequencing was performed on peripheral blood. These receptors all stem from a woman in her sixties or seventies with COVID-19, enrolled during active disease.

This sequence joins TRBV11-2 and TRBJ2-7; 7 nucleotides align to TRBD2. This CDR3 has 15 amino acids. Germline CDR1 reads SGHAT; CDR2 reads FQNNGV. J lost 6 bases, V lost 4 bases, and 12 bases had no gene match. The CDR3 DNA sequence: TGTGCCAGCAGCTCCTTAGTTGCGGGAGTGAGCGAGCAGTACTTC. It encodes CASSSLVAGVSEQYF.

The chain links TRBV19 to TRBJ2-3; TRBD2 aligns across 15 bases. Germline CDR1 is LNHDA and CDR2 is SQIVND (reference sequence). This CDR3 spans 19 amino acids. Trimming cost V 1 base and J 5 bases; bases outside gene matches: 10. The CDR3 reads CASSIAGLAGGLRRDTQYF. CDR3 nucleotides: TGTGCCAGTAGTATAGCTGGACTAGCGGGAGGGCTCCGGCGAGATACGCAGTATTTT.

This chain uses TRBV11-2 with TRBJ2-7; TRBD2 agrees at 8 bases. The V gene's germline CDR1 is SGHAT and CDR2 FQNNGV. V lost 5 bases to trimming and J lost 2 bases; unmatched junction nucleotides: 5. The CDR3 covers 14 residues. The CDR3 nucleotides read TGTGCCAGCAGCCGGGGACTAGAGGCCTACGAGCAGTACTTC. Translated, it gives CASSRGLEAYEQYF.

The chain carries TRBV19 and TRBJ1-5; D might be TRBD1 (6 bases). The CDR3 is 17 amino acids. Germline V gene data show CDR1 as LNHDA and CDR2 as SQIVND (reference sequence). The ends were cut back, 1 base at V and 1 base at J, with 14 bases in the middle. The CDR3 loop is CASSIVPGEASNQPQHF. CDR3 DNA: TGTGCCAGTAGTATAGTGCCAGGGGAAGCCAGCAATCAGCCCCAGCATTTT.

This clone was seen only once. V is TRBV9 and J is TRBJ1-5, with 7 positions matching TRBD1. The CDR3 has 13 amino acids. The J segment lost 8 bases and the V segment lost 4 bases, leaving 6 bases of the junction unmatched. Germline V gene lookup returns CDR1 SGDLS and CDR2 YYNGEE. The CDR3 nucleotides are TGTGCCAGCAGCCCGACAGGGTACGAGCCCCAGCATTTT. Amino acid sequence: CASSPTGYEPQHF.

This clone was seen just once. This sequence joins TRBV3-1 (or the pseudogene TRBV3-2) and TRBJ2-1; TRBD2 is a possible D gene (7 bases). The CDR3 length is 16 residues. V lost 0 bases and J 6 bases, leaving 15 bases between the germline ends. Germline V lookup: CDR1 LGHDT, CDR2 YNNKEL (reference sequence). The CDR3 sequence is CASSQDRGGYSNEQFF. The CDR3 bases are TGTGCCAGCAGCCAAGACCGCGGGGGCTACTCCAATGAGCAGTTCTTC.

J is TRBJ1-1 and V is TRBV29-1; tentatively, D is TRBD1 (5 bases). Trimming removed 7 bases at V and 0 bases at J, with 18 bases between. The CDR3 is 15 residues long. The germline V gene has CDR1 SQVTM and CDR2 ANQGSEA. The CDR3 reads CSALDSLSMNTEAFF. CDR3 nucleotide sequence: TGCAGCGCCCTAGACAGCTTATCCATGAACACTGAAGCTTTCTTT.

The chain has TRBV3-1 (or the pseudogene TRBV3-2) and TRBJ1-3; D might be TRBD1 (5 bases). Germline V CDR1 and CDR2: LGHDT, YNNKEL (reference sequence). V lost 3 bases, J lost 3 bases, and 30 bases lay in between. The CDR3 consists of 21 residues. The CDR3 coding sequence is TGTGCCAGCAGCCATACACGAGGTAAAAGTCGTCAGGGTTCGGTTGGAAACACCATATATTTT. Protein sequence: CASSHTRGKSRQGSVGNTIYF.

The chain recombines TRBV27 with TRBJ2-7; 9 bases align to TRBD1. Germline-derived CDR1 and CDR2 are MNHEY and SMNVEV (reference sequence). The V segment lost 3 bases and the J segment 6 bases; nucleotides outside the gene matches: 6. This CDR3 is built from 14 residues. Written as DNA, the CDR3 is TGTGCCAGCAGTTTTTGGGGACAGGGAAGCGAGCAGTACTTC. Protein product: CASSFWGQGSEQYF.

This chain links TRBV18 with TRBJ2-3; 9 bases match TRBD2. The V gene end was trimmed by 0 bases and the J gene end by 6 bases; junction bases not matched to a gene: 4. CDR3 size: 15 residues. Germline CDR1 and CDR2: KGHSH and LQKENI. CDR3 nucleotide sequence: TGTGCCAGCTCACCACCTGCGGGAGGGAGGGATACGCAGTATTTT. Its translation: CASSPPAGGRDTQYF.

The chain has TRBV24-1 and TRBJ2-5; 15 nucleotides agree with TRBD2. CDR1 and CDR2 (germline): KGHDR, SFDVKD. The trim removed 2 bases at V and 1 base at J, leaving 7 bases unmatched. This CDR3 is 19 amino acids long. The CDR3 here is CATSDSPGLAGGVQETQYF. The CDR3 DNA reads as TGTGCCACCAGTGATTCGCCGGGACTAGCGGGGGGCGTCCAAGAGACCCAGTACTTC.

This clone came up once. Other DNA sequences within the sample encode an identical CDR3. This chain connects TRBV29-1 to TRBJ1-2; 11 bases line up with TRBD1. The length of the CDR3 is 13 residues. Trimming removed 6 bases from V and 2 bases from J; junction bases left unmatched: 2. CDR1 and CDR2 from the germline V gene are SQVTM and ANQGSEA. DNA for the CDR3: TGCAGCGTGGGGACAGGGGGAAACTATGGCTACACCTTC. Translating it yields CSVGTGGNYGYTF.

The chain combines TRBV29-1 with TRBJ1-1; no reliable D call. With 3 bases removed from V and 2 bases from J, the gap between germline ends came to 13 bases. Germline CDR1 SQVTM, CDR2 ANQGSEA. The length of the CDR3 is 14 residues. The CDR3 bases are TGCAGCGTTGATCTTAGATTTTCTAACACTGAAGCTTTCTTT. Protein: CSVDLRFSNTEAFF.

This clone was seen a single time. The chain joins TRBV18 to TRBJ2-1, with no clear D. CDR1 KGHSH and CDR2 LQKENI come from the germline V gene. The CDR3 has 15 amino acids. V was shortened by 2 bases and J by 7 bases, with 15 bases between the two germline ends. Written as DNA, the CDR3 is TGTGCCAGCTCACCAGCGATAGTCGGTCTGAATGAGCAGTTCTTC. This sequence encodes CASSPAIVGLNEQFF.

This chain links TRBV5-1 with TRBJ1-1; 8 positions match TRBD1. V trimming: 4 bases; J trimming: 5 bases; junction bases outside the gene matches: 7. The CDR3 is 14 amino acids. Germline V gives CDR1 SGHRS, CDR2 YFSETQ. CDR3 region: CASSGQTGGTEAFF. For the CDR3, the DNA is TGCGCCAGCAGCGGCCAAACAGGGGGGACTGAAGCTTTCTTT.

CDR3 DNA sequence: TGTGCCAGCTCACCCGGGACAGCAGAAAAACTGTTTTTT. Protein sequence: CASSPGTAEKLFF. The genes are TRBV18 and TRBJ1-4, with 7 bases identical to TRBD1. The CDR3 totals 13 residues. Germline-derived CDR1 and CDR2 are KGHSH and LQKENI. V was clipped by 3 bases and J by 8 bases; unmatched bases: 3.

This chain connects TRBV6-4 to TRBJ2-1; 8 bases are a match to TRBD2. The CDR3 spans 15 residues. The germline CDR1 and CDR2 sequences are MRHNA and SNTAGT. After removal of 2 bases from V and 5 bases from J, the junction contained 5 bases not matched to a gene. The CDR3 protein is CASSDATSGNNEQFF. In nucleotides, the CDR3 is TGTGCCAGCAGTGACGCCACTAGCGGCAACAATGAGCAGTTCTTC.

CDR3 in amino acids: CSISGLNGQPQHF. Here the CDR3 DNA reads TGCAGTATCTCGGGACTTAACGGACAGCCCCAGCATTTT. V is TRBV29-1 and J is TRBJ1-5, with D possibly matching TRBD1 (5 bases). This CDR3 spans 13 amino acids. Germline V gives CDR1 SQVTM, CDR2 ANQGSEA. Supplemented by reference TRBV29-1 and TRBJ1-5, the full variable domain reads SAVISQKPSRDICQRGTSLTIQCQVDSQVTMMFWYRQQPGQSLTLIATANQGSEATYESGFVIDKFPISRPNLTFSTLTVSNMSPEDSSIYLCSISGLNGQPQHFGDGTRLSIL.